This is a list of T cell receptor beta chains from one sample in a study of cytomegalovirus exposure and HLA in healthy donors. The table came from immunoSEQ multiplex PCR; TCRdb's copy has only in-frame clones and leaves some out. In the table there are about 180,000 clones, more than 75% of which are singletons. Material: PBMCs. The source is a woman aged 30 to 39 in good health and CMV-seropositive. The CDR3 runs from the conserved cysteine through the conserved F or W. Fields, in order: J gene, clone size, D gene, V gene, CDR3 DNA, CDR3 protein. A D gene is named only where the DNA matches it firmly. Some rows mark clone size as missing; the rest say once, few, many or name a class of expanded clone.

>TRBJ1-6|.|TRBD1|TRBV18
TGTGCCAGCTCACCCCTGAGACAGGGCAGCTCCTATAATTCACCCCTCCACTTT
CASSPLRQGSSYNSPLHF
>TRBJ1-2|few|TRBD1|TRBV5-1
TGCGCCAGCAGCCTCGGACAGGGGCCCTCCTATGGCTACACCTTC
CASSLGQGPSYGYTF
>TRBJ2-7|.|TRBD2|TRBV28
TGTGCCAGCACAGCTTCAGCCGCCTGGGGGGGTGAGCAGTACTTC
CASTASAAWGGEQYF
>TRBJ2-7|.|TRBD1|TRBV5-6
TGTGCCAGCAGCTCCACGACAGGGATCTACGAGCAGTACTTC
CASSSTTGIYEQYF
>TRBJ1-2|.|.|TRBV6-5
TGTGCCAGCAGTTCTAACAGGGCTCGGTTTTATGGCTACACCTTC
CASSSNRARFYGYTF
>TRBJ1-1|.|.|TRBV7-2
TGTGCCAGCAGCCACATGGCGAGGGAGCCTGAAGCTTTCTTT
CASSHMAREPEAFF
>TRBJ2-5|.|TRBD2|TRBV10-2
TGCGCCAGCAAGTCCTCGCCCGGACTAGCCGGCGAGACCCAGTACTTC
CASKSSPGLAGETQYF
>TRBJ1-2|once|.|TRBV28
TGTGCCAGCAGCCCGGCGGCCTATGGCTACACCTTC
CASSPAAYGYTF
>TRBJ2-1|.|TRBD1|TRBV6-5
TGTGCCAGCAGTCCGTGGACAGGGGGCTACAATGAGCAGTTCTTC
CASSPWTGGYNEQFF
>TRBJ1-2|.|.|TRBV6-6
TGTGCCAGCAGTGCCCAGGGTTATCATAACTATGGCTACACCTTC
CASSAQGYHNYGYTF
>TRBJ2-5|.|TRBD2|TRBV28
TGTGCCAGCAGTTTACTAGGTAGCGGGGGGACCCAAGAGACCCAGTACTTC
CASSLLGSGGTQETQYF
>TRBJ1-5|.|TRBD1|TRBV19
TGTGCCAGTAGCCCAACCGGGCTTGGACAGGGGCTTGATCAGCCCCAGCATTTT
CASSPTGLGQGLDQPQHF
>TRBJ1-5|.|TRBD1|TRBV6-6
TGTGCCAGCAGTTATGGCAGGGGGCTTCAGCCCCAGCATTTT
CASSYGRGLQPQHF
>TRBJ2-3|.|.|TRBV5-1
TGCGCCAGCAGCTTGGGAGGGGGAATAGGGGATACGCAGTATTTT
CASSLGGGIGDTQYF
>TRBJ1-2|.|.|TRBV4-3
TGCGCCAGCAGCCAAGAGCTCAGGGTGCCCTCTAACTATGGCTACACCTTC
CASSQELRVPSNYGYTF